Listed here are 9 T cell receptor beta chains from one sample, sequenced in a study of prognosis after radiotherapy for stage I lung cancer. Amplification of the TCR beta CDR3 (from genomic DNA) was done by two-round multiplex PCR. Primers (each specific to one TRBV or TRBJ gene) were used in first-round PCR. TCRdb processed the multiplex PCR reads anew with MiXCR; each CDR3 protein has one entry. The data show roughly 13,000 distinct CDR3 sequences, roughly 31% seen once. The source was PBMCs, collected before or after stereotactic body radiation therapy (not recorded which). The receptors derive from a donor at least 50 years old with non-small cell lung cancer.

This clonotype rates as medium-sized. The chain carries TRBV11-2 and TRBJ2-1; TRBD1 matches at 7 bases. The CDR3 is 15 amino acids. Looked up from germline, CDR1 is SGHAT and CDR2 is FQNNGV. Unmatched junction bases numbered 15, after V lost 1 base and J lost 15 bases. The CDR3: CASSLGTGTTREWFF. CDR3 nucleotides: TGTGCCAGCAGCTTAGGGACAGGAACGACACGTGAGTGGTTCTTC.

This clonotype is categorized as medium-sized. This chain uses TRBV28 with TRBJ2-7, with D unresolved. Germline CDR1 and CDR2: MDHEN and SYDVKM. There are 15 residues in the CDR3. The ends were cut back, 5 bases at V and 0 bases at J, with 14 bases in the middle. In DNA form, the CDR3 reads TGTGCCAGCAGTCCCCCGCTCCTCGGCTCCTACGAGCAGTACTTC. Translation: CASSPPLLGSYEQYF.

This clonotype was seen repeatedly, ten times or more. This chain links TRBV7-9 with TRBJ2-5; D gene unclear. The germline V gene encodes CDR1 SEHNR and CDR2 FQNEAQ (reference sequence). V was trimmed by 1 base and J by 5 bases, leaving 5 bases between them. The CDR3 runs to 12 residues. This chain's CDR3 is CASSLVGETQYF. The CDR3, as DNA: TGTGCCAGCAGCTTAGTAGGCGAGACCCAGTACTTC.

This clonotype was detected ten times or more. The chain carries TRBV12-3 or TRBV12-4 and TRBJ2-3, with D hard to call. The CDR3 contains 14 residues. The germline V and J ends were trimmed by 3 bases and 1 base, with 8 bases remaining between them. The CDR3 DNA sequence: TGTGCCAGCAGTTTCGCCCAAGGCACAGATACGCAGTATTTT. This translates into CASSFAQGTDTQYF.

There are many counts of this clonotype. V is TRBV4-1 and J is TRBJ2-2, with D perhaps given as TRBD1 or TRBD2 (7 bases each). The CDR3 totals 16 residues. V lost 5 bases, J lost 5 bases, and 18 bases lay in between. Germline CDR1 reads MGHRA; CDR2 reads YSYEKL. The CDR3 DNA reads TGCGCCAGCAGCAGCGGGAACAGGGGTGCTACCGGGGAGCTGTTTTTT. Protein: CASSSGNRGATGELFF.

In its sample, this clonotype ranks as medium-sized (0.01 to 0.1%). V gene TRBV27 combines with J gene TRBJ2-2, with 10 bases lining up with TRBD2. Germline CDR1 MNHEY, CDR2 SMNVEV (reference sequence). J was trimmed by 1 base and V by 1 base; bases with no gene match: 9. This CDR3 is 19 amino acids long. The chain's CDR3 is CASSLFYFRTSGNTGELFF. CDR3 DNA sequence: TGTGCCAGCAGTTTATTTTATTTTAGGACTAGCGGGAACACCGGGGAGCTGTTTTTT.

This clonotype came up many times. This sequence joins TRBV7-2 and TRBJ2-2, with D possibly called TRBD1 or TRBD2 (5 bases each). The CDR3 totals 15 residues. V was cut by 4 bases and J by 7 bases, with 16 bases left in between. CDR1 is SGHTA and CDR2 is FQGNSA in the germline V gene. The CDR3 region is CASSSPGRDGGELFF. The CDR3 DNA reads TGTGCCAGCAGCTCCCCGGGACGAGACGGCGGGGAGCTGTTTTTT. Variable domain in full (rest from reference TRBV7-2 and TRBJ2-2): GAGVSQSPSNKVTEKGKDVELRCDPISGHTALYWYRQSLGQGLEFLIYFQGNSAPDKSGLPSDRFSAERTGGSVSTLTIQRTQQEDSAVYLCASSSPGRDGGELFFGEGSRLTVL.

There are many counts of this clonotype. CDR3 in DNA: TGTGCCAGCAGTGACAAAATACAGGGGACACAAAATCAGCCCCAGCATTTT. Translated: CASSDKIQGTQNQPQHF. This chain links TRBV6-1 with TRBJ1-5; 7 bases map to TRBD1. Germline CDR1 and CDR2: MNHNS and SASEGT. The CDR3 has 17 amino acids. The V gene end was trimmed by 3 bases and the J gene end by 4 bases; junction bases not matched to a gene: 12.

The chain is built from TRBV29-1 and TRBJ2-6; 8 bases are shared with TRBD1. The V segment lost 6 bases and the J segment 5 bases; nucleotides outside the gene matches: 15. The CDR3 has 17 amino acids. Germline V gene sequence: CDR1 SQVTM, CDR2 ANQGSEA. CDR3 bases: TGCAGCGTAGGAGAACGGGACAGGAGCCCTAGGGCCAACGTCCTGACTTTC. Its translation is CSVGERDRSPRANVLTF.